Sequencing of this T cell receptor (beta chain) was carried out in a study of shared clonotypes between healthy human individuals. TCRdb's table, derived via immunoSEQ multiplex PCR, lists solely in-frame clones and lacks some. The table records more than 2,000,000 clones, 80% to 95% of them present only once. Germline V gene data show CDR1 as MDHEN and CDR2 as SYDVKM. The CDR3 has 17 amino acids. Germline trimming cut 6 bases from V and 7 bases from J; bases unmatched to any gene: 17. V usage is TRBV28 and J usage is TRBJ2-1, with TRBD2 matching 8 bases. This clonotype was obtained from a man aged 18 to 30 in good health. Some clones in this sample may be carry-over from other donors' samples. Sequencing was performed on naive CD4+ T cells from PBMCs. The subset is: CD45RA+ positively selected. DNA for the CDR3: TGTGCCAGCAGACCCTTAGACGGCAGCGGGAGTTCAAATGAGCAGTTCTTC. Encoded protein: CASRPLDGSGSSNEQFF. The complete variable domain, with remaining parts taken from reference TRBV28 and TRBJ2-1, reads DVKVTQSSRYLVKRTGEKVFLECVQDMDHENMFWYRQDPGLGLRLIYFSYDVKMKEKGDIPEGYSVSREKKERFSLILESASTNQTSMYLCASRPLDGSGSSNEQFFGPGTRLTVL.